A selection of T cell receptor beta chains follows, all from one sample in a study of blood T cell repertoires in COVID-19. The method was immunoSEQ multiplex PCR; TCRdb's version includes in-frame clones alone and lacks a portion of them. Of about 40,000 clones in the sample, approximately 91% were seen once. The material sequenced was peripheral blood. These receptor sequences come from a woman aged 80 or over with acute or convalescent COVID-19. Each CDR3 is given with its conserved first and last residue. The D gene is left open where the match is weak. Size values are once, few and many counts, or a class for expanded clones, and some rows have none.

J gene	D gene	V gene	clone size	CDR3 protein	CDR3 DNA
TRBJ2-7	TRBD1	TRBV27	-	CASSFRDSSYEQYF	TGTGCCAGCAGTTTCCGGGACAGCTCCTACGAGCAGTACTTC
TRBJ1-3	-	TRBV15	-	CATSRVLLSSGNTIYF	TGTGCCACCAGCAGAGTCTTACTTAGCTCTGGAAACACCATATATTTT
TRBJ2-3	-	TRBV7-3	-	CASSLTQGTAGTDTQYF	TGTGCCAGCAGCTTAACGCAGGGTACGGCGGGCACAGATACGCAGTATTTT
TRBJ2-6	TRBD2	TRBV4-2	-	CASSQEDSSGVLWANVLTF	TGTGCCAGCAGCCAAGAAGACTCTAGCGGGGTCCTCTGGGCCAACGTCCTGACTTTC
TRBJ2-2	-	TRBV2	-	CASTWTAENTGELFF	TGTGCCAGCACTTGGACAGCTGAGAACACCGGGGAGCTGTTTTTT
TRBJ2-2	-	TRBV5-1	-	CASSLLKGLNTGELFF	TGCGCCAGCAGCTTGCTTAAGGGGTTGAACACCGGGGAGCTGTTTTTT
TRBJ1-2	TRBD1	TRBV5-1	-	CASSTGTGYGYTF	TGCGCCAGCAGTACAGGGACAGGCTATGGCTACACCTTC
TRBJ1-4	-	TRBV3-1/TRBV3-2	-	CASSLGGASEKLFF	TGTGCCAGCAGCCTGGGGGGGGCCTCGGAAAAACTGTTTTTT
TRBJ2-7	-	TRBV10-3	-	CAISRQASYEQYF	TGTGCCATCAGTCGGCAGGCATCCTACGAGCAGTACTTC
TRBJ1-4	TRBD1	TRBV20-1	once	CSASIGRGLEKLFF	TGCAGTGCTAGTATCGGAAGGGGGCTGGAAAAACTGTTTTTT
TRBJ1-6	-	TRBV7-2	large	CASSFFIRASYNSPLHF	TGTGCCAGCAGCTTTTTTATCAGAGCGTCCTATAATTCACCCCTCCACTTT
TRBJ2-5	-	TRBV5-1	-	CASSPGSGETQYF	TGCGCCAGCAGCCCAGGGTCCGGGGAGACCCAGTACTTC
TRBJ1-3	TRBD1	TRBV19	-	CASSTGQGQSGNTIYF	TGTGCCAGTAGTACGGGACAGGGACAATCTGGAAACACCATATATTTT
TRBJ2-7	-	TRBV6-5	-	CASRDSPNEQYF	TGTGCCAGCAGGGACAGTCCGAACGAGCAGTACTTC
TRBJ2-7	TRBD1	TRBV5-1	-	CASSHPGQGVSEQYF	TGCGCCAGCAGCCATCCGGGACAGGGTGTGAGCGAGCAGTACTTC
TRBJ1-4	TRBD1	TRBV5-1	-	CASSPTGTGNEKLFF	TGCGCCAGCAGCCCAACCGGGACAGGGAATGAAAAACTGTTTTTT
TRBJ2-5	TRBD2	TRBV2	-	CASRGTSGGQETQYF	TGTGCCAGCAGGGGGACTAGCGGGGGCCAAGAGACCCAGTACTTC
TRBJ2-1	TRBD2	TRBV2	-	CASSASPRGVQFF	TGTGCCAGCAGCGCTTCACCCCGGGGGGTGCAGTTCTTC
TRBJ2-4	-	TRBV12-3/TRBV12-4	-	CASSLGLLWPYF	TGTGCCAGCAGTCTGGGACTCCTTTGGCCGTACTTC
TRBJ2-2	-	TRBV19	-	CASSIGLGALGSTGELFF	TGTGCCAGTAGTATCGGGTTAGGGGCCCTAGGATCCACCGGGGAGCTGTTTTTT
TRBJ2-7	-	TRBV3-1/TRBV3-2	once	CASSRSSPYEQYF	TGTGCCAGCAGCCGGAGCAGTCCCTACGAGCAGTACTTC
TRBJ2-6	-	TRBV27	-	CASRGGGAGANVLTF	TGTGCCAGCAGGGGAGGGGGAGCTGGGGCCAACGTCCTGACTTTC
TRBJ2-5	-	TRBV5-1	-	CASSPGGQGETQYF	TGCGCCAGCAGCCCCGGGGGGCAGGGGGAGACCCAGTACTTC
TRBJ2-2	TRBD1	TRBV2	-	CASRGQGAYGELFF	TGTGCCAGCAGGGGACAGGGGGCGTACGGGGAGCTGTTTTTT
TRBJ1-6	TRBD1	TRBV19	-	CASGDREFSPLHF	TGTGCCAGTGGGGACAGGGAGTTTTCACCCCTCCACTTT
TRBJ1-2	-	TRBV5-6	-	CASSRGGGTPYGYTF	TGTGCCAGCAGCCGCGGGGGGGGGACCCCCTATGGCTACACCTTC
TRBJ1-1	-	TRBV7-9	few	CASSRKDSSEAFF	TGTGCCAGCAGCCGAAAGGACAGCTCGGAAGCTTTCTTT
TRBJ1-1	-	TRBV21-1	-	CASIQGTDTEAFF	TGTGCCAGCATACAGGGTACGGACACTGAAGCTTTCTTT
TRBJ2-6	TRBD1	TRBV27	-	CASSPGTGESGANVLTF	TGTGCCAGCAGCCCAGGGACAGGGGAATCGGGGGCCAACGTCCTGACTTTC
TRBJ2-7	TRBD1	TRBV18	-	CASSLLGTGSYEQYF	TGTGCCAGCTCCCTCCTAGGGACAGGGTCCTACGAGCAGTACTTC
TRBJ1-4	-	TRBV24-1	-	CATSSPGQKRREKLFF	TGTGCCACCAGTAGCCCGGGTCAGAAAAGAAGGGAAAAACTGTTTTTT
TRBJ1-6	-	TRBV7-9	-	CASSPGQGGSPLHF	TGTGCCAGCAGCCCTGGGCAGGGCGGTTCACCCCTCCACTTT
TRBJ2-7	-	TRBV2	-	CASSLQGYEQYF	TGTGCCAGCAGCTTGCAGGGATACGAGCAGTACTTC
TRBJ1-5	TRBD1	TRBV11-2	once	CASTPSGTGLSQPQHF	TGTGCCAGCACCCCTTCGGGGACAGGGTTGAGTCAGCCCCAGCATTTT
TRBJ1-2	-	TRBV5-4	-	CAGASSNYGYTF	TGTGCCGGAGCGTCGTCGAACTATGGCTACACCTTC
TRBJ1-5	-	TRBV10-3	once	CAISRDNNQPQHF	TGTGCCATCAGTAGGGACAATAATCAGCCCCAGCATTTT